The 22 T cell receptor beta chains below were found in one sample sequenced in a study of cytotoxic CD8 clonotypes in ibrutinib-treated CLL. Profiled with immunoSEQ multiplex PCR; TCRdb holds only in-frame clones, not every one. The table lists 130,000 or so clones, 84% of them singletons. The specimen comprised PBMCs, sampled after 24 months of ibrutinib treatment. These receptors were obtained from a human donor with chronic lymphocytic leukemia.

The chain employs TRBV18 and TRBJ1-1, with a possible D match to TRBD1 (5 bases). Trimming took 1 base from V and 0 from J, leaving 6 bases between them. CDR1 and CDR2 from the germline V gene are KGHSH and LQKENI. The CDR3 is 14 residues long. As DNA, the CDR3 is TGTGCCAGCTCACCACGGGGGGTGAACACTGAAGCTTTCTTT. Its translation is CASSPRGVNTEAFF.

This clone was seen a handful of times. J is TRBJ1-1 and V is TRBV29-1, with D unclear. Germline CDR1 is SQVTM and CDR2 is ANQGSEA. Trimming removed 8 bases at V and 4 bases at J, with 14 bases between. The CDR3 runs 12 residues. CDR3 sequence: CSHDERSTEAFF. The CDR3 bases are TGCAGCCATGACGAACGAAGCACTGAAGCTTTCTTT.

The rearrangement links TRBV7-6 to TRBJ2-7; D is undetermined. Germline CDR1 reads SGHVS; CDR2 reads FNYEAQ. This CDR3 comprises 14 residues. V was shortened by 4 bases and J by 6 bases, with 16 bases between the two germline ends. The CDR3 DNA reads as TGTGCCAGCAGCTCGGACCCGTCAAGCCGCGAGCAGTACTTC. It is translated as CASSSDPSSREQYF.

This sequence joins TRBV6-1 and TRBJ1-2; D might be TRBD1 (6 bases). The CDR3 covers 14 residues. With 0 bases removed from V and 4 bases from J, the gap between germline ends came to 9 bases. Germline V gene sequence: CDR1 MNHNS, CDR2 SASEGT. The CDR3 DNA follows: TGTGCCAGCAGTGAAGCGGGGGCTCTCTATGGCTACACCTTC. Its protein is CASSEAGALYGYTF.

CDR3 amino acids: CASSLSKTSLHF. CDR3 sequence (DNA): TGTGCCAGCAGCCTAAGTAAGACATCCCTCCACTTT. The rearrangement joins TRBV5-8 to TRBJ1-6, with D uncertain. The length of the CDR3 is 12 residues. Germline values: CDR1 SGHTS, CDR2 YDEGEE. Trimming cost V 4 bases and J 14 bases, with 13 bases left between them.

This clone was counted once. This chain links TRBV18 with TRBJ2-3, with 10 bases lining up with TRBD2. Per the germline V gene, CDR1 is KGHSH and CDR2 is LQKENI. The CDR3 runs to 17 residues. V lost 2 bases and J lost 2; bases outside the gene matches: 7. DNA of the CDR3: TGTGCCAGCTCACCAAACCAGCGGGGGGGTTTCACAGATACGCAGTATTTT. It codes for CASSPNQRGGFTDTQYF.

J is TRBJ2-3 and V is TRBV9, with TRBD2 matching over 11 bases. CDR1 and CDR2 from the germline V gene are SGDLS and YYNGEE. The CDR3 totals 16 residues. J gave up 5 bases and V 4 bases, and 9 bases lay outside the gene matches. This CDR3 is CASSKIAGGPGDTQYF. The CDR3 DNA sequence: TGTGCCAGCAGCAAAATAGCGGGGGGGCCCGGAGATACGCAGTATTTT. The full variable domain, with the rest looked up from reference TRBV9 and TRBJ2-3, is DSGVTQTPKHLITATGQRVTLRCSPRSGDLSVYWYQQSLDQGLQFLIQYYNGEERAKGNILERFSAQQFPDLHSELNLSSLELGDSALYFCASSKIAGGPGDTQYFGPGTRLTVL.

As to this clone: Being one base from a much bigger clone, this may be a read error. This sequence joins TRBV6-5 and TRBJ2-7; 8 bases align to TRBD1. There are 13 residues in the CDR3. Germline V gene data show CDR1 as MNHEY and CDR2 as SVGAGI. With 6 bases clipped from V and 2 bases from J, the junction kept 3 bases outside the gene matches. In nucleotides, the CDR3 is TGTGCCAGCAGGAAGGACAGGGCCTACGAGCAGTACTTC. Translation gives CASRKDRAYEQYF.

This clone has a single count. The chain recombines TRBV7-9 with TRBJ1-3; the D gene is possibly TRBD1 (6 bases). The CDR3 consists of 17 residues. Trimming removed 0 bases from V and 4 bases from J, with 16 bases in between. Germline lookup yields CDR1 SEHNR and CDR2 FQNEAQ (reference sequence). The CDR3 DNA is TGTGCCAGCAGCTTAGCGGAGGGGGGCTTGAAAGGAAACACCATATATTTT. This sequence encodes CASSLAEGGLKGNTIYF.

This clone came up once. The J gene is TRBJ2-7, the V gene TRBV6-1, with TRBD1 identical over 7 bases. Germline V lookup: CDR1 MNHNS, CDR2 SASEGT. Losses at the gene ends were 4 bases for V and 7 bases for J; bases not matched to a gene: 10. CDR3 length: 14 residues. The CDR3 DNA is TGTGCCAGCAGTGGGTACAGGGGAATGGGAGAGCAGTACTTC. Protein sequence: CASSGYRGMGEQYF.

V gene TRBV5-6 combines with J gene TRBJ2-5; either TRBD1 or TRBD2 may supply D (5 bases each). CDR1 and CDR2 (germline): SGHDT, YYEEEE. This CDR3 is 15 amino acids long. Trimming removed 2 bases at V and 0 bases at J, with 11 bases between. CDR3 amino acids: CASSLRGVYQETQYF. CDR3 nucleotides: TGTGCCAGCAGCTTAAGAGGGGTGTACCAAGAGACCCAGTACTTC.

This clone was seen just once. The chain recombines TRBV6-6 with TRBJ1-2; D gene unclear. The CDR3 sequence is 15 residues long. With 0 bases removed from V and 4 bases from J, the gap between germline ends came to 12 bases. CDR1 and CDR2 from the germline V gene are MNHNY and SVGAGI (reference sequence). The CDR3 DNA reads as TGTGCCAGCAGTTACTCGGGTCGAGGAGGCTATGGCTACACCTTC. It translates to CASSYSGRGGYGYTF.

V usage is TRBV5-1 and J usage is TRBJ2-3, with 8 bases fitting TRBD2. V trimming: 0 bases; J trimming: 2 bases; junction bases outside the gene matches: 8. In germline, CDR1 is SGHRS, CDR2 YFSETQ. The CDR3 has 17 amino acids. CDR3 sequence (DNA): TGCGCCAGCAGCTTGGGGGTAGCGGGGCGCCTCACAGATACGCAGTATTTT. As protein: CASSLGVAGRLTDTQYF.

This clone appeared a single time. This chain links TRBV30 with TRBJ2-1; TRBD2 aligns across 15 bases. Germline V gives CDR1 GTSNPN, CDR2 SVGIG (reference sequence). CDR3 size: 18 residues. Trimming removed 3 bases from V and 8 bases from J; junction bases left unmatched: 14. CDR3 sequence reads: CAWRGLAGGPRLFYEQFF. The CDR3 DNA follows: TGTGCCTGGAGAGGACTAGCGGGGGGGCCCCGTCTATTCTATGAGCAGTTCTTC.

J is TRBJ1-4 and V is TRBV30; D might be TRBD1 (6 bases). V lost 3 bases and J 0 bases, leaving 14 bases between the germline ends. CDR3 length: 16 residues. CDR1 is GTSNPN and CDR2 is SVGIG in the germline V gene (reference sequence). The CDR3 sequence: CAWSPIWTATNEKLFF. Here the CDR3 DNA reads TGTGCCTGGAGCCCCATTTGGACAGCAACTAATGAAAAACTGTTTTTT.

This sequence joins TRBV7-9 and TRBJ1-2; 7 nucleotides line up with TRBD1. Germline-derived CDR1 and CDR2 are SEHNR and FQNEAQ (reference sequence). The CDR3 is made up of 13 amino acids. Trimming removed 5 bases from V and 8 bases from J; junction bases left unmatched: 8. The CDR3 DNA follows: TGTGCCAGCAGCAACGACAGGGTAGGAGGCTACACCTTC. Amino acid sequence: CASSNDRVGGYTF.

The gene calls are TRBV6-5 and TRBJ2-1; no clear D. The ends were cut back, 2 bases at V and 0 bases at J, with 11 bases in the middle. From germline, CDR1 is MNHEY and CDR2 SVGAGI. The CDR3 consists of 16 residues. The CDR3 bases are TGTGCCAGCAGTTACCGACTCCGCTACTCCTACAATGAGCAGTTCTTC. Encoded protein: CASSYRLRYSYNEQFF.

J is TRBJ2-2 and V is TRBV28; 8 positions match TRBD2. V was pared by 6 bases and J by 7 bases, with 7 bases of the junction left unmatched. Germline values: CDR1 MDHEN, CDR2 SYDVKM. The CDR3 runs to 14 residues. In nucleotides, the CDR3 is TGTGCCAGCAGCCGCGGGGGGCAACTCGGGGAGCTGTTTTTT. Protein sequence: CASSRGGQLGELFF.

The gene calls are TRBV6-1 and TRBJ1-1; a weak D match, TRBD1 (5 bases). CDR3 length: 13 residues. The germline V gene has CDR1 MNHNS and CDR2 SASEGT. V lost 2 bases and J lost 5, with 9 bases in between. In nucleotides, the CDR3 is TGTGCCAGCAGTGAACTCCAGGGAACTGAAGCTTTCTTT. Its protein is CASSELQGTEAFF.

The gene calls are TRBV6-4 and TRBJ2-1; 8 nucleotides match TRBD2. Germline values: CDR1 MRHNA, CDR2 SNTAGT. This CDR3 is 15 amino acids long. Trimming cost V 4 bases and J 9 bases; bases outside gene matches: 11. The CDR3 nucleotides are TGTGCCAGCAGTGTCATAGCGGGGAGGCGGAGTGAGCAGTTCTTC. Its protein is CASSVIAGRRSEQFF.

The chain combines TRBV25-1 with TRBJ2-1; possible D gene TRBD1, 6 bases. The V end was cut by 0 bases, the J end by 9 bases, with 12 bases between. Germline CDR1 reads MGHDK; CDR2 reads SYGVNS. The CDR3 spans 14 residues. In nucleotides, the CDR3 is TGTGCCAGCAGTGAATACAGGGGTTACGGTGAGCAGTTCTTC. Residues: CASSEYRGYGEQFF.

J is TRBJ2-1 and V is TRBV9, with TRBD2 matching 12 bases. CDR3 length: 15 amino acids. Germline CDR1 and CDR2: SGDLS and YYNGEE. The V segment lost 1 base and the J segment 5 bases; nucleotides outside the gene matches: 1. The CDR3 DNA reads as TGTGCCAGCAGCGTACTAGCGGGGGGGAACAATGAGCAGTTCTTC. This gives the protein CASSVLAGGNNEQFF.